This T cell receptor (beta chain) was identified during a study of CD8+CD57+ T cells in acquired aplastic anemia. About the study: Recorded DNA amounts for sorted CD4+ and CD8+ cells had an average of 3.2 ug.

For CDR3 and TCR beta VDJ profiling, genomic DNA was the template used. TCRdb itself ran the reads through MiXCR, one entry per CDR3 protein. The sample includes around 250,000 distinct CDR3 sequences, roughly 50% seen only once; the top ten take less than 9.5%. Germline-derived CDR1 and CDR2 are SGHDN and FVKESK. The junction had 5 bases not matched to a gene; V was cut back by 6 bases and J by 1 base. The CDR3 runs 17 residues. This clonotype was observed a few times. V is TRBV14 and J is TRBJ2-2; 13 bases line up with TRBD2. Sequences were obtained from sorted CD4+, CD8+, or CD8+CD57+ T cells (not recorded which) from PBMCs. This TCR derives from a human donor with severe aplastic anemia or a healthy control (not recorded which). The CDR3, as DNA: TGTGCCAGCAGGTCGACTAGCGGGGGGTTGAACACCGGGGAGCTGTTTTTT. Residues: CASRSTSGGLNTGELFF.